The T cell receptor (beta chain) described here comes from a study of blood T cell repertoires in COVID-19. Study-level information: Sources were T cells, B-cell-depleted T cells, or PBMCs; the material itself was cDNA or gDNA.

In the study's own analysis: Amplification with reference gene primers provided the estimates of nucleated cell counts. Generated by immunoSEQ multiplex PCR, the TCRdb table keeps only in-frame clones and is missing some. That table supplies the V and J calls and clone size; D and trimming were determined from the DNA. The profile shows about 190,000 clones, roughly nine tenths of them singletons. The CDR3 sequence is 18 residues long. With 1 base removed from V and 0 bases from J, the gap between germline ends came to 15 bases. The germline CDR1 and CDR2 sequences are ENHRY and SYGVKD. The chain recombines TRBV10-3 with TRBJ2-2; D perhaps matches TRBD2 (5 bases). The sequenced sample was peripheral blood. The sequence came from a man aged 30 to 45 with acute or convalescent COVID-19. The CDR3 protein is CAISEWMSGVANTGELFF. CDR3 nucleotide sequence: TGTGCCATCAGTGAGTGGATGAGCGGTGTCGCGAACACCGGGGAGCTGTTTTTT.